The rows below give T cell receptor beta chains drawn from one sample of a study of CD8 T cells in Susac syndrome. Each CDR3 protein is one row after TCRdb ran MiXCR on the immunoSEQ multiplex PCR reads. The sample records 120,000 to 150,000 distinct CDR3 sequences, approximately 95% being singletons. Material for sequencing was CD4+ T cells from PBMCs. These TCRs come from a human donor with multiple sclerosis. The CDR3 runs from the conserved cysteine through the conserved F or W. A D gene is named only where the DNA matches it firmly. Not all rows give a size; the values are once, few, many and, for expanded clones, a class.

d_call,clone_size,j_call,v_call,cdr3_aa,cdr3_nt
TRBD1,.,TRBJ2-7,TRBV27,CASSSGQGRSYEQYF,TGTGCCAGCAGTTCCGGACAGGGCCGCTCCTACGAGCAGTACTTC
.,.,TRBJ2-1,TRBV20-1,CSARPPSGTGYNEQFF,TGCAGTGCTAGACCCCCATCCGGGACGGGATACAATGAGCAGTTCTTC
.,few,TRBJ1-2,TRBV30,CAWSAGYGYTF,TGTGCCTGGAGTGCCGGGTATGGCTACACCTTC
.,once,TRBJ1-1,TRBV27,CASSLRGSAGLNTEAFF,TGTGCCAGCAGTTTAAGGGGGAGTGCCGGTTTGAACACTGAAGCTTTCTTT
.,.,TRBJ2-3,TRBV7-2,CATGGRTDTQYF,TGTGCCACCGGGGGCCGCACAGATACGCAGTATTTT
TRBD2,.,TRBJ2-3,TRBV2,CASSTSGGSTDTQYF,TGTGCCAGCAGCACTAGCGGGGGAAGCACAGATACGCAGTATTTT
.,.,TRBJ2-7,TRBV20-1,CSASLAAATEQYF,TGCAGTGCTAGTCTGGCGGCCGCCACTGAGCAGTACTTC
TRBD1,.,TRBJ2-1,TRBV9,CASSRSGTGVDNEQFF,TGTGCCAGCAGCCGATCCGGGACAGGGGTTGACAATGAGCAGTTCTTC
TRBD1,.,TRBJ2-1,TRBV7-9,CASSLGQSDMREFF,TGTGCCAGCAGCTTGGGACAGAGTGATATGAGGGAGTTCTTC
.,.,TRBJ1-2,TRBV7-9,CASSPQSFYGYTF,TGTGCCAGCAGCCCACAGAGTTTCTATGGCTACACCTTC
.,.,TRBJ2-1,TRBV12-5,CASGLVIGGDAFRNEQFF,TGTGCTAGTGGTTTGGTAATCGGAGGGGATGCTTTTCGGAATGAGCAGTTCTTC
.,once,TRBJ2-3,TRBV28,CASTWATDTQYF,TGTGCCAGCACATGGGCTACAGATACGCAGTATTTT
.,.,TRBJ2-7,TRBV7-9,CASSLVSYEQYF,TGTGCCAGCAGCTTAGTCTCCTACGAGCAGTACTTC